The entry that follows covers one TCR beta chain sequence. CDR1 and CDR2 (germline): SNHLY, FYNNEI. CDR3 size: 15 residues. V shed 5 bases and J 1 base; nucleotides not matched to a gene: 2. These data are taken from a study of cytomegalovirus exposure and HLA in healthy donors. With 60 Vbeta and 13 Jbeta primers, the PCR was carried out. Generated by immunoSEQ multiplex PCR, the TCRdb table keeps only in-frame clones and is missing some. The sample yields fewer than 300,000 clones, under 90% seen once. The sequencing sample was made of PBMCs. The receptor's source is a girl aged 2-15 years in good health and CMV-seronegative. The rearrangement joins TRBV2 to TRBJ2-5, with TRBD2 matching over 12 bases. DNA of the CDR3: TGTGCCAGCAGTATACTAGCGGGGGGCCAAGAGACCCAGTACTTC. This gives the protein CASSILAGGQETQYF.